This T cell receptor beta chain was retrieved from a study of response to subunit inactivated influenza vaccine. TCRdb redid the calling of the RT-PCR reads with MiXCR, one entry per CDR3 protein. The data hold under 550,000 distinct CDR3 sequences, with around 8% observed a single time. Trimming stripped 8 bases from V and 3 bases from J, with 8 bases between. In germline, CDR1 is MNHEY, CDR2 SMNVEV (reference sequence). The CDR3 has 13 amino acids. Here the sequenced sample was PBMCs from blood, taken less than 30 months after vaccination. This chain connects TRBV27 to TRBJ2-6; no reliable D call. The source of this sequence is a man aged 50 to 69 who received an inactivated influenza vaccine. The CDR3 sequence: CASLGSGANVLTF. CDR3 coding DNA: TGTGCCAGCTTGGGAAGTGGGGCCAACGTCCTGACTTTC.